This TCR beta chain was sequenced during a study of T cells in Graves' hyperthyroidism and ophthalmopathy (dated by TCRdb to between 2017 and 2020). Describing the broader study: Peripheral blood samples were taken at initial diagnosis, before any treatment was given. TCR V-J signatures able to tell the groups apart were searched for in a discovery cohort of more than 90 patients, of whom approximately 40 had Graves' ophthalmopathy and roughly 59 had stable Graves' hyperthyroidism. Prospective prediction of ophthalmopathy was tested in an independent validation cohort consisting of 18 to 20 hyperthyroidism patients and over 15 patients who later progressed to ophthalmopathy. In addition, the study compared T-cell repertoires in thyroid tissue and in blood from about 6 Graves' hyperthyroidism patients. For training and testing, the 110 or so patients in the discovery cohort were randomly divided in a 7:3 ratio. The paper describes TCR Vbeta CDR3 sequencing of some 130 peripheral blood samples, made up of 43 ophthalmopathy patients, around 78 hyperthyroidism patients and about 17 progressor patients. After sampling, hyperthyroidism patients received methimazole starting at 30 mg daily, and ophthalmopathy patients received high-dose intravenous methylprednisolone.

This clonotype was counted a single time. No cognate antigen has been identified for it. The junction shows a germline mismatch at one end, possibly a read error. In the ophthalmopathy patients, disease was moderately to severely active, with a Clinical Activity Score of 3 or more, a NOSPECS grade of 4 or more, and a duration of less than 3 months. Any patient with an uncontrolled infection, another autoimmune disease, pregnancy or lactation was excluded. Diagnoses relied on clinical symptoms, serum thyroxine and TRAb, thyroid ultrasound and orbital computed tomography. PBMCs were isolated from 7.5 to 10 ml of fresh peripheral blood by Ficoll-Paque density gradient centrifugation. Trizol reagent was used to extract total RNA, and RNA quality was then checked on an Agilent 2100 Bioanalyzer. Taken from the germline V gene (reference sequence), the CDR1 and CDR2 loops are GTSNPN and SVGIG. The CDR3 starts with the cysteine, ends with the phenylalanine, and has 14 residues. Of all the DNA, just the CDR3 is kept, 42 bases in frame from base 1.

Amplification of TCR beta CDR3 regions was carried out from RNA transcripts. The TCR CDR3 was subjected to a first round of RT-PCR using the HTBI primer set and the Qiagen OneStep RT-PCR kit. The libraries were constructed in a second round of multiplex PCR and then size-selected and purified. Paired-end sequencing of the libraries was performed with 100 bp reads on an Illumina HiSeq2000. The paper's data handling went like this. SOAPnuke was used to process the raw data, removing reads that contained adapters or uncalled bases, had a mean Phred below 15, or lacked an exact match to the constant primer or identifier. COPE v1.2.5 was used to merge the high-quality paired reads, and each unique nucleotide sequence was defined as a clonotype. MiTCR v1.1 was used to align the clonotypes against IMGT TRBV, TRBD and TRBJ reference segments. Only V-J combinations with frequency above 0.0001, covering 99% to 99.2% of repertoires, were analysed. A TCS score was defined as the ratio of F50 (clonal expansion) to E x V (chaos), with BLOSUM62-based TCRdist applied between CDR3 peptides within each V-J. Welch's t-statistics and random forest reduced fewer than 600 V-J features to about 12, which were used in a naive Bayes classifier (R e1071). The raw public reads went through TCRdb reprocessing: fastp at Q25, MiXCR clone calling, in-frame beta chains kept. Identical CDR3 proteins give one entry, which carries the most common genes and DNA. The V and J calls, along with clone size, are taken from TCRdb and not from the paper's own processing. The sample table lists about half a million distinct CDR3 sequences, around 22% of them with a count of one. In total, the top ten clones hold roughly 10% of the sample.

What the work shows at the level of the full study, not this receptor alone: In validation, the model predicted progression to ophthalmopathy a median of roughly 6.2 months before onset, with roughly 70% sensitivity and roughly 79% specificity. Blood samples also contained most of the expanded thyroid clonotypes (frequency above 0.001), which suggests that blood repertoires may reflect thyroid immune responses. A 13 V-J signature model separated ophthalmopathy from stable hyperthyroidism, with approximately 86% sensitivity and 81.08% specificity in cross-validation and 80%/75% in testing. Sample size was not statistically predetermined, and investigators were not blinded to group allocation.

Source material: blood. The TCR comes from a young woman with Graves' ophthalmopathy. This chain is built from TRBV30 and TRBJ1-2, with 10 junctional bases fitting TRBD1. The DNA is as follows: TGTGTCTGGAGTCGGACAGGGGGAGGCTATGGCTACACCTTC. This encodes CVWSRTGGGYGYTF.